The rows below give T cell receptor beta chains drawn from one sample of a study of beta chain features in type 1 diabetes. TCRdb keeps only in-frame clones here, not all; method: immunoSEQ multiplex PCR. The profile shows a few hundred thousand clones, over 9.5% of them singletons. Source material: naive CD4+ T cells from blood. These receptors all stem from a man between 18 and 29 years old in good health. CDR3s include the opening cysteine and the closing phenylalanine or tryptophan. Fields, in order: D gene, clone size, J gene, V gene, CDR3 protein, CDR3 DNA. The D gene is left open where the match is weak. Only part of the rows carry a size: once, few, many, or a class if the clone is expanded.

-	few	TRBJ2-2	TRBV2	CASKRSNAGELFF	TGTGCCAGCAAACGGTCCAACGCCGGGGAGCTGTTTTTT
TRBD1	-	TRBJ2-3	TRBV9	CASSARTGGNTDTQYF	TGTGCCAGCAGCGCAAGGACAGGGGGCAACACAGATACGCAGTATTTT
-	few	TRBJ1-4	TRBV7-9	CASRTTVDNEKLFF	TGTGCCAGCAGAACGACAGTAGATAATGAAAAACTGTTTTTT
-	few	TRBJ2-7	TRBV7-2	CASSPTPWRGYEQYF	TGTGCCAGCAGCCCGACCCCCTGGAGAGGCTACGAGCAGTACTTC
-	-	TRBJ2-2	TRBV30	CAWSVPGRGELFF	TGTGCCTGGAGTGTACCTGGGCGAGGGGAGCTGTTTTTT
-	-	TRBJ1-5	TRBV6-5	CASSSGTMNQPQHF	TGTGCCAGCAGCTCCGGGACAATGAATCAGCCCCAGCATTTT
TRBD2	-	TRBJ2-7	TRBV7-2	CASSRSTSAAYEQYF	TGTGCCAGCAGCCGTTCGACTAGCGCCGCCTACGAGCAGTACTTC
-	-	TRBJ2-7	TRBV5-4	CASRAGRYEQYF	TGTGCCAGCAGGGCAGGGAGGTACGAGCAGTACTTC
TRBD2	few	TRBJ2-1	TRBV4-1	CASSQVRLADEQFF	TGCGCCAGCAGCCAAGTTCGTCTAGCGGACGAGCAGTTCTTC
TRBD2	-	TRBJ2-7	TRBV5-1	CASSRYLAGGTYEQYF	TGCGCCAGCAGCAGATACCTAGCGGGGGGAACCTACGAGCAGTACTTC
-	few	TRBJ1-6	TRBV28	CASSLGPSPLHF	TGTGCCAGCAGTTTGGGGCCTTCACCCCTCCACTTT
-	-	TRBJ2-1	TRBV4-2	CASSQDFGEQFF	TGTGCCAGCAGCCAAGATTTCGGTGAGCAGTTCTTC
TRBD1	few	TRBJ1-1	TRBV18	CASSSLTGANTEAFF	TGTGCCAGCTCATCACTAACAGGGGCGAACACTGAAGCTTTCTTT
-	-	TRBJ2-7	TRBV6-5	CASSYSMGGSSYEQYF	TGTGCCAGCAGTTACTCGATGGGGGGTAGTAGCTACGAGCAGTACTTC
-	-	TRBJ1-2	TRBV5-4	CASSLSSIGGYTF	TGTGCCAGCAGCTTGTCCTCCATCGGGGGCTACACCTTC
-	-	TRBJ2-7	TRBV28	CASSLRTDEQYF	TGTGCCAGCAGTCTTCGGACAGACGAGCAGTACTTC
TRBD2	few	TRBJ2-3	TRBV27	CASSLWGSGVTSGTQYF	TGTGCCAGCAGTTTATGGGGTAGCGGGGTAACTTCGGGTACGCAGTATTTT
TRBD1	-	TRBJ2-3	TRBV7-2	CASSLVPTGIQTDTQYF	TGTGCCAGCAGCTTAGTTCCGACAGGGATCCAAACAGATACGCAGTATTTT
-	few	TRBJ2-3	TRBV19	CASSRGWADTQYF	TGTGCCAGTAGCAGGGGTTGGGCAGATACGCAGTATTTT
TRBD2	-	TRBJ2-7	TRBV15	CATSRDNASGRDEQYF	TGTGCCACCAGCAGAGATAACGCTAGCGGGCGCGATGAGCAGTACTTC
-	few	TRBJ1-6	TRBV30	CAWSVNPRVPPPLHF	TGTGCCTGGAGTGTTAACCCCCGGGTGCCTCCACCCCTCCACTTT
-	-	TRBJ1-2	TRBV30	CAWTSGGGDYGYTF	TGTGCCTGGACCAGCGGGGGAGGGGACTATGGCTACACCTTC
-	-	TRBJ2-1	TRBV5-4	CASSLGGSIDNEQFF	TGTGCCAGCAGCTTGGGAGGGTCTATCGACAATGAGCAGTTCTTC
-	-	TRBJ2-3	TRBV7-2	CASSHDLETDTQYF	TGTGCCAGCAGTCACGATTTAGAGACAGATACGCAGTATTTT
-	-	TRBJ2-3	TRBV25-1	CASSEYLGGSDTQYF	TGTGCCAGCAGTGAATATTTGGGAGGATCAGATACGCAGTATTTT
-	-	TRBJ2-1	TRBV5-1	CASSLTTRDEQFF	TGCGCCAGCAGCCTCACTACTCGGGATGAGCAGTTCTTC
-	few	TRBJ1-2	TRBV7-3	CASSVDGGAGGYTF	TGTGCCAGCAGCGTAGATGGCGGGGCGGGTGGCTACACCTTC
-	-	TRBJ2-4	TRBV7-2	CASIPGGSPKNIQYF	TGTGCCAGCATCCCTGGGGGGTCACCCAAAAACATTCAGTACTTC
TRBD1	-	TRBJ2-2	TRBV6-6	CAGSRDRAGELFF	TGTGCCGGGTCCCGGGACAGGGCCGGGGAGCTGTTTTTT
TRBD1	few	TRBJ2-2	TRBV19	CASWGGQGMNTGELFF	TGTGCCTCGTGGGGGGGACAGGGAATGAACACCGGGGAGCTGTTTTTT
-	few	TRBJ1-2	TRBV7-3	CASSDHRVSDYGYTF	TGTGCCAGCAGCGATCACAGGGTTTCTGACTATGGCTACACCTTC
TRBD2	few	TRBJ2-3	TRBV28	CASSPPSGGTDTQYF	TGTGCCAGCAGCCCCCCTAGCGGGGGGACCGATACGCAGTATTTT
TRBD2	-	TRBJ2-3	TRBV6-5	CASSLAGGQDTQYF	TGTGCCAGCAGTTTAGCGGGGGGGCAAGATACGCAGTATTTT
-	-	TRBJ2-3	TRBV7-2	CASSAGSTDTQYF	TGTGCCAGCAGCGCCGGTAGCACAGATACGCAGTATTTT
-	few	TRBJ2-7	TRBV5-1	CASSPVTAAAEQYF	TGCGCCAGCAGCCCGGTGACAGCCGCCGCTGAGCAGTACTTC
-	few	TRBJ1-1	TRBV30	CAWSPYRAPLAFF	TGTGCCTGGAGTCCCTACAGGGCCCCCTTAGCTTTCTTT
TRBD1	-	TRBJ1-5	TRBV7-9	CASSSSNRGQNQPQHF	TGTGCCAGCAGCTCAAGCAACAGGGGTCAAAATCAGCCCCAGCATTTT
-	-	TRBJ2-1	TRBV5-1	CASSFNIGGYNEQFF	TGCGCCAGCAGCTTCAATATAGGGGGTTACAATGAGCAGTTCTTC
TRBD1	few	TRBJ2-7	TRBV18	CASSPRQGLVYEQYF	TGTGCCAGCTCACCTAGACAGGGGTTGGTGTACGAGCAGTACTTC
-	-	TRBJ2-1	TRBV28	CASRSSYNEQFF	TGTGCCAGCAGGAGCTCCTACAATGAGCAGTTCTTC
-	-	TRBJ2-2	TRBV27	CASSSSSRPGELFF	TGTGCCAGCAGTTCCTCTTCTAGGCCCGGGGAGCTGTTTTTT
TRBD2	few	TRBJ2-2	TRBV5-4	CASSFTSVNTGELFF	TGTGCCAGCAGCTTTACTAGCGTCAACACCGGGGAGCTGTTTTTT
-	few	TRBJ2-3	TRBV9	CASSVERSGGTDTQYF	TGTGCCAGCAGCGTAGAGAGGTCGGGAGGCACAGATACGCAGTATTTT
TRBD1	few	TRBJ1-2	TRBV28	CASSRTGLGGYTF	TGTGCCAGCAGTCGGACAGGGTTGGGTGGCTACACCTTC
TRBD1	-	TRBJ1-6	TRBV5-1	CASSDRTGGLNSPLHF	TGCGCCAGCAGCGACCGGACAGGGGGTTTGAATTCACCCCTCCACTTT
-	few	TRBJ2-4	TRBV2	CASRRQELAKNIQYF	TGTGCCAGCCGACGACAGGAGCTAGCCAAAAACATTCAGTACTTC
TRBD1	few	TRBJ1-5	TRBV28	CASSLGQGNQPQHF	TGTGCCAGCTCCCTTGGACAGGGCAATCAGCCCCAGCATTTT
TRBD1	-	TRBJ2-1	TRBV6-5	CASTTGGRGQFF	TGTGCCAGCACCACAGGGGGACGGGGGCAGTTCTTC
TRBD2	few	TRBJ2-1	TRBV7-8	CASSSFSGRAYNEQFF	TGTGCCAGCAGCTCATTTAGCGGGAGGGCCTACAATGAGCAGTTCTTC
TRBD1	-	TRBJ1-5	TRBV9	CASSMGQGVGGNQPQHF	TGTGCCAGCAGCATGGGACAGGGGGTCGGTGGAAATCAGCCCCAGCATTTT
TRBD1	few	TRBJ2-3	TRBV6-4	CASSENRGRTDTQYF	TGTGCCAGCAGTGAAAATAGGGGGCGGACAGATACGCAGTATTTT
TRBD1	-	TRBJ1-2	TRBV5-1	CASSRSTGLQNYGYTF	TGCGCCAGCAGCCGATCGACAGGGCTCCAAAACTATGGCTACACCTTC
-	-	TRBJ1-4	TRBV9	CASSSGIGEKLFF	TGTGCCAGCAGCTCGGGGATCGGCGAAAAACTGTTTTTT
-	-	TRBJ1-2	TRBV28	CASTQRAPTGEGYTF	TGTGCCAGCACCCAGAGGGCCCCAACTGGGGAGGGCTACACCTTC
-	-	TRBJ2-5	TRBV4-3	CASSQAVRETQYF	TGCGCCAGCAGCCAAGCCGTCCGGGAGACCCAGTACTTC
-	few	TRBJ1-2	TRBV30	CAWSNRIGYTF	TGTGCCTGGAGTAACAGGATCGGCTACACCTTC
TRBD1	few	TRBJ2-7	TRBV29-1	CSVMTGFSHEQYF	TGCAGCGTAATGACAGGGTTCTCCCACGAGCAGTACTTC
-	-	TRBJ2-1	TRBV6-5	CASSYQNNEQFF	TGTGCCAGCAGTTACCAGAACAATGAGCAGTTCTTC